The source of this T cell receptor beta chain is a study of shared clonotypes between healthy human individuals. This clone was counted a few times. The germline V and J ends were trimmed by 5 bases and 4 bases, with 12 bases remaining between them. Germline loops: CDR1 SGHTA, CDR2 FQGTGA. This CDR3 has 13 residues. CD45RO-negative CD8 cells positively selected for CCR7 made up the naive population, which excluded terminally differentiated effector memory CD45RA+ cells. TCRdb's table, derived via immunoSEQ multiplex PCR, lists solely in-frame clones and lacks some. Of about 2.1 million clones listed, 90% to 95% are singletons.

The chain couples TRBV7-3 to TRBJ2-7; D unclear. The source of this sequence is a man younger than 30 in good health. Some clones in this sample may be carry-over from other donors' samples. Sequences were obtained from naive CD8+ T cells from PBMCs. CDR3 protein: CASSHGEDYEQYF. CDR3 in DNA: TGTGCCAGCAGCCACGGCGAAGATTACGAGCAGTACTTC.